This TCR beta chain was profiled in a study of CD8+ T cells in alopecia areata. About this clone itself: Its antigen is not identified.

Per germline, CDR1 SQVTM and CDR2 ANQGSEA. V was cut by 7 bases and J by 4 bases, with 22 bases left in between. This CDR3 has 15 residues. Findings and caveats of the study: Affected lesional scalp, above all in alopecia totalis/universalis, was more clonal than normal scalp. There were also resident alphabeta T cells of normal skin sequenced in scalp samples.

Extracted RNA was reverse transcribed, and the resulting cDNA served as sequencing template. Using immunoSEQ multiplex PCR, the repertoire was profiled, and TCRdb retains in-frame clones only, with some absent. The sample records 95,000 to 150,000 clones, around 45% being singletons. In alopecia areata patients, both lesional scalp punch biopsies and peripheral blood were collected. A FACSAria was used to sort CD4+ and CD8+ T cells. These cells came from PBMCs. Material for sequencing was NKG2D-low CD8+ T cells sorted from blood. This clonotype originated in a human donor with alopecia areata. The V and J genes are TRBV29-1 and TRBJ2-5; no clear D. CDR3 DNA: TGCAGCGCCGTACTGCTTGCCCCGAGAGTAGAGACCCAGTACTTC. It translates to CSAVLLAPRVETQYF.